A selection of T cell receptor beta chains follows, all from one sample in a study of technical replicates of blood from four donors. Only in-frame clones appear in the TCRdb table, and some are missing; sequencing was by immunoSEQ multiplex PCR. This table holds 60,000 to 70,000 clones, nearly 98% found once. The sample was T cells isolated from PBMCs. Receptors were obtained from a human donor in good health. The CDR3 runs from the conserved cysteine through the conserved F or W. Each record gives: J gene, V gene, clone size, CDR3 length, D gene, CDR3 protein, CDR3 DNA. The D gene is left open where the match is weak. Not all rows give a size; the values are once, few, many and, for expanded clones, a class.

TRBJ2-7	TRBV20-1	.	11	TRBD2	CSGLAVTEQYF	TGCAGCGGACTAGCGGTAACCGAGCAGTACTTC
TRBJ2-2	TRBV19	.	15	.	CASSGGGRGTGELFF	TGTGCCAGTAGTGGAGGGGGCCGGGGCACCGGGGAGCTGTTTTTT
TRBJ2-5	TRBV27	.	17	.	CASSLSVPSWAGETQYF	TGTGCCAGCAGTTTATCGGTCCCCTCCTGGGCGGGAGAGACCCAGTACTTC
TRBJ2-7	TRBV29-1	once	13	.	CSVGTDSSYEQYF	TGCAGCGTCGGGACTGACAGCTCCTACGAGCAGTACTTC
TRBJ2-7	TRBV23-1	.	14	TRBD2	CASSIAGYNYEQYF	TGCGCCAGCAGCATAGCGGGGTATAACTACGAGCAGTACTTC
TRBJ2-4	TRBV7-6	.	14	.	CASSLGRAENIQYF	TGTGCCAGCAGCTTAGGCAGGGCGGAGAACATTCAGTACTTC
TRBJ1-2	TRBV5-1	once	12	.	CASSSGLRGYTF	TGCGCCAGCAGCTCGGGGTTACGGGGCTACACCTTC
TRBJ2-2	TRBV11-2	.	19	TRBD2	CASSLGRLAGGRNTGELFF	TGTGCCAGCAGCTTAGGAAGACTAGCGGGGGGGCGTAACACCGGGGAGCTGTTTTTT
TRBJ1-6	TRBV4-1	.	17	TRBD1	CASSSTERTGGNSPLHF	TGCGCCAGCAGCTCGACCGAAAGGACAGGGGGCAATTCACCCCTCCACTTT
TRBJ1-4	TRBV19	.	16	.	CASSIGGEATNEKLFF	TGTGCCAGTAGTATCGGGGGAGAAGCAACTAATGAAAAACTGTTTTTT
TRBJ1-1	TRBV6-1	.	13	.	CASSETANTEAFF	TGTGCCAGCAGCGAGACAGCGAACACTGAAGCTTTCTTT
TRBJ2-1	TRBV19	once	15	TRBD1	CASSLDRVKYNEQFF	TGTGCCAGTAGTTTGGACAGGGTAAAGTACAATGAGCAGTTCTTC
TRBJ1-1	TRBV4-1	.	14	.	CASSQDSGSAEAFF	TGCGCCAGCAGCCAAGATTCGGGATCAGCTGAAGCTTTCTTT
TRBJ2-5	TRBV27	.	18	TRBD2	CASSRSLGTSGVAETQYF	TGTGCCAGCAGTCGGTCCCTCGGGACTAGCGGGGTAGCCGAGACCCAGTACTTC
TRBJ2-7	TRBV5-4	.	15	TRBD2	CASSFMTSGSYEQYF	TGTGCCAGCAGCTTCATGACTAGCGGTTCCTACGAGCAGTACTTC
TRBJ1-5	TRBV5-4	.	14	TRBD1	CASSPDRVGQPQHF	TGTGCCAGCAGCCCGGACAGGGTAGGACAGCCCCAGCATTTT
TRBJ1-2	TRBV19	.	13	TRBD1	CASSIRTGVGYTF	TGTGCCAGTAGCATTAGGACAGGCGTTGGCTACACCTTC
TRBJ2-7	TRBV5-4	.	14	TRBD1	CASRQTGGVYEQYF	TGTGCCAGCAGACAGACAGGGGGAGTCTACGAGCAGTACTTC
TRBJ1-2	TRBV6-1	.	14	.	CAGSEAPSYYGYTF	TGTGCCGGCAGTGAAGCGCCAAGCTACTATGGCTACACCTTC
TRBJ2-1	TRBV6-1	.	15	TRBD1	CASTPGTGGRDEQFF	TGTGCCAGCACCCCAGGGACAGGGGGCCGCGATGAGCAGTTCTTC
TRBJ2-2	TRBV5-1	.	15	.	CASRPGPAGTGELFF	TGCGCCAGCAGACCTGGGCCTGCGGGCACCGGGGAGCTGTTTTTT
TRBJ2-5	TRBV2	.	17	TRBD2	CASRFTSGLNYQETQYF	TGTGCCAGCAGGTTCACTAGCGGCCTAAACTACCAAGAGACCCAGTACTTC
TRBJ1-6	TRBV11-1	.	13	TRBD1	CASSSTGLGVLHF	TGTGCCAGCAGCTCGACAGGGCTAGGTGTCCTCCACTTT
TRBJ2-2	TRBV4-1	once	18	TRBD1	CASSQSRDRGGNTGELFF	TGCGCCAGCAGCCAGTCCCGGGACAGGGGGGGGAACACCGGGGAGCTGTTTTTT
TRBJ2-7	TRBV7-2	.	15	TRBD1	CASSLADRGLVEQYF	TGTGCCAGCAGCTTAGCGGACAGGGGGCTGGTAGAGCAGTACTTC
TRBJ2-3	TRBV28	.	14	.	CASSLVSTTDTQYF	TGTGCCAGCAGTTTGGTTAGTACCACAGATACGCAGTATTTT
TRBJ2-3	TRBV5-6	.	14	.	CASSLRGETDTQYF	TGTGCCAGCAGCTTGAGAGGAGAGACAGATACGCAGTATTTT
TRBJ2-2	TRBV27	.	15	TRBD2	CASRLAGANTGELFF	TGTGCCAGCAGATTAGCGGGAGCGAACACCGGGGAGCTGTTTTTT
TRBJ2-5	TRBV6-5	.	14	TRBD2	CASRQPGLVGTQYF	TGTGCCAGCAGGCAACCGGGACTAGTCGGGACCCAGTACTTC
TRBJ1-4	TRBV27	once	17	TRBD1	CASSPTQVQGENEKLFF	TGTGCCAGCAGTCCTACTCAGGTGCAGGGGGAAAATGAAAAACTGTTTTTT
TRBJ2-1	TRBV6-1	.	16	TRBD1	CASSETPGTGQDEQFF	TGTGCCAGCAGTGAAACTCCCGGGACAGGGCAGGATGAGCAGTTCTTC
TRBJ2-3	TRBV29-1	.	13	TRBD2	CSASGGGTDTQYF	TGCAGCGCTAGCGGGGGAGGCACAGATACGCAGTATTTT
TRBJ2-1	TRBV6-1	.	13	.	CASSLGTGNEQFF	TGTGCCAGCAGTTTAGGAACGGGGAATGAGCAGTTCTTC
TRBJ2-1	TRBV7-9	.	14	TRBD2	CASSPGLAADEQFF	TGTGCCAGCAGCCCGGGACTAGCGGCCGATGAGCAGTTCTTC
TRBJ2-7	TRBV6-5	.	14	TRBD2	CASSYRLAGYEQYF	TGTGCCAGCAGTTATCGGCTAGCGGGATACGAGCAGTACTTC